This T cell receptor beta chain derives from a study of shared clonotypes between healthy human individuals. Only in-frame clones appear in the TCRdb table, and some are missing; sequencing was by immunoSEQ multiplex PCR. The sample lists under 1,900,000 clones, 97% to 99% seen once, with about 0.35% in the top ten. The germline gives CDR1 SNHLY, CDR2 FYNNEI. V lost 2 bases to trimming and J lost 2 bases; unmatched junction nucleotides: 7. This CDR3 comprises 16 residues. Sample: naive CD4+ T cells sorted from blood. The subset: CD45RA+ positively selected. V is TRBV2 and J is TRBJ2-7, with 9 bases that match TRBD1. This receptor was obtained from a man aged 25 to 40 in good health. This CDR3 is CASSEIAGQGTYEQYF. For the CDR3, the DNA is TGTGCCAGCAGTGAAATTGCAGGACAGGGGACCTACGAGCAGTACTTC.